The 22 T cell receptor beta chains below all came from one sample that was sequenced in a study of regulatory T cells in long-lasting Graves disease. Time point: persistent/refractory GD, antithyroid drugs over 5 years with positive TRAb. Extracted PBMC RNA gave rise to the TCR library. Arm-PCR of CDR3 regions and iRepertoire HTBI primers were used to build TCR beta libraries. TCRdb reprocessed the multiplex PCR reads via MiXCR and lists one record per CDR3 protein. The table has 700,000 or so distinct CDR3 sequences, 30% seen once. The source material was peripheral blood mononuclear cells (PBMCs), sampled when the disease was refractory, from a patient treated with antithyroid drugs. Source of these receptors: a female donor with Graves disease.

This clonotype was detected once. This chain uses TRBV27 with TRBJ1-1, with TRBD1 matching over 8 bases. Germline assignment: CDR1 MNHEY and CDR2 SMNVEV (reference sequence). V lost 1 base, J lost 6 bases, and 7 bases stayed unmatched. This CDR3 has 15 amino acids. CDR3 residues: CASSLYLRGQAEAFF. CDR3 DNA sequence: TGTGCCAGCAGTTTATATCTCAGGGGGCAGGCTGAAGCTTTCTTT.

This clonotype occurred many times. The genes are TRBV27 and TRBJ2-5; 8 bases align to TRBD2. The CDR3 contains 13 residues. Germline assignment: CDR1 MNHEY and CDR2 SMNVEV (reference sequence). Losses at the gene ends were 6 bases for V and 3 bases for J; bases not matched to a gene: 3. The DNA of the CDR3 is TGTGCCAGCAGGAAAGCGGGAGAAGAGACCCAGTACTTC. Protein product: CASRKAGEETQYF.

In this sample, this clonotype turned up many times. The genes are TRBV2 and TRBJ1-1; TRBD1 matches 11 bases. Trimming removed 6 bases from V and 4 bases from J; junction bases left unmatched: 10. This CDR3 has 16 residues. Germline V gene data show CDR1 as SNHLY and CDR2 as FYNNEI. CDR3 DNA: TGTGCCAGCAGGACGGACAGGGGGCAGGGTGGCACTGAAGCTTTCTTT. Translated, it gives CASRTDRGQGGTEAFF.

This clonotype was detected a few times. The chain couples TRBV6-1 to TRBJ2-2; 9 bases are shared with TRBD1. The J segment lost 5 bases and the V segment lost 9 bases, leaving 13 bases of the junction unmatched. The CDR3 is made up of 16 amino acids. Germline CDR1 reads MNHNS; CDR2 reads SASEGT. DNA for the CDR3: TGTGCCAGTTACCAGGGGAACAGGGGGCAAACCGGGGAGCTGTTTTTT. Translation gives CASYQGNRGQTGELFF.

This clonotype was seen just once. The chain is built from TRBV19 and TRBJ1-1; weak D call: TRBD1 (6 bases). V lost 6 bases and J lost 0, with 20 bases in between. The germline V gene encodes CDR1 LNHDA and CDR2 SQIVND (reference sequence). The CDR3 consists of 17 residues. CDR3 coding DNA: TGTGCCAGTAGATTTACACCGCACCAGGGGTTGAACACTGAAGCTTTCTTT. It yields the protein CASRFTPHQGLNTEAFF.

This clonotype was found many times. The chain recombines TRBV6-1 with TRBJ1-4, with D possibly matching TRBD1 (6 bases). V was trimmed by 5 bases and J by 6 bases, leaving 7 bases between them. From germline, CDR1 is MNHNS and CDR2 SASEGT. The length of the CDR3 is 12 residues. CDR3 nucleotide sequence: TGTGCCAGCAGTCGGACAGATGAAAAACTGTTTTTT. Protein product: CASSRTDEKLFF.

V gene TRBV28 combines with J gene TRBJ1-2; D is perhaps TRBD1 (6 bases). Germline V CDR1 and CDR2: MDHEN, SYDVKM. This CDR3 has 13 residues. The V end lost 10 bases, the J end lost 4 bases, and 16 bases lay between the germline ends. As DNA, the CDR3 is TGTGCCAACCAGGACAGCAGATCCTATGGCTACACCTTC. As protein: CANQDSRSYGYTF.

This clonotype was picked up a small number of times. This chain links TRBV5-1 with TRBJ1-1, with D possibly TRBD1 on 6 matching bases. The CDR3 is 19 residues long. Germline CDR1 is SGHRS and CDR2 is YFSETQ. V shed 3 bases and J shed 0 bases, with 24 bases lying between them. For the CDR3, the DNA is TGCGCCAGCAGCTCAACGGGGGGGCGGGACGGAGGAATGAACACTGAAGCTTTCTTT. Encoded protein: CASSSTGGRDGGMNTEAFF.

The J gene is TRBJ2-5, the V gene TRBV19, with 8 bases lining up with TRBD2. The J segment lost 5 bases and the V segment lost 1 base, leaving 12 bases of the junction unmatched. Germline V gene data show CDR1 as LNHDA and CDR2 as SQIVND (reference sequence). The CDR3 is 17 residues long. The CDR3 sequence is CASSIGSAGLVSETQYF. The CDR3 DNA is TGTGCCAGTAGTATAGGATCGGCGGGACTAGTGTCGGAGACCCAGTACTTC.

J is TRBJ2-6 and V is TRBV5-1; possibly TRBD1 for D (6 bases). Trimming removed 4 bases at V and 0 bases at J, with 32 bases between. Germline values: CDR1 SGHRS, CDR2 YFSETQ. The CDR3 length is 23 residues. CDR3 region: CASSLMVITSRGRGGSGANVLTF. The CDR3 nucleotides read TGCGCCAGCAGCCTCATGGTCATTACTTCGAGGGGACGAGGGGGCTCTGGGGCCAACGTCCTGACTTTC. Full variable domain (missing parts from reference TRBV5-1 and TRBJ2-6): KAGVTQTPRYLIKTRGQQVTLSCSPISGHRSVSWYQQTPGQGLQFLFEYFSETQRNKGNFPGRFSGRQFSNSRSEMNVSTLELGDSALYLCASSLMVITSRGRGGSGANVLTFGAGSRLTVL.

Only a few counts were recorded for this clonotype. This CDR3 is CASSYVQGSGELFF. The DNA for the CDR3 is TGTGCCAGCAGTTACGTACAGGGCTCCGGGGAGCTGTTTTTT. V gene TRBV6-5 combines with J gene TRBJ2-2; D possibly corresponds to TRBD1 (6 bases). Germline lookup yields CDR1 MNHEY and CDR2 SVGAGI. CDR3 size: 14 residues. V lost 2 bases to trimming and J lost 6 bases, with 10 bases between them.

This clonotype was seen many times. This sequence joins TRBV6-1 and TRBJ1-1, with TRBD1 identical over 7 bases. The CDR3 is 13 residues long. From germline, CDR1 is MNHNS and CDR2 SASEGT. V lost 8 bases and J lost 1; bases outside the gene matches: 4. CDR3 in amino acids: CASGTEENTEAFF. In DNA, the CDR3 is TGTGCCAGCGGGACAGAGGAGAACACTGAAGCTTTCTTT.

This clonotype was recorded at least ten times. The chain has TRBV5-6 and TRBJ1-1, with D perhaps TRBD1 (6 bases). The CDR3 is made up of 15 amino acids. Per germline, CDR1 SGHDT and CDR2 YYEEEE. V was clipped by 0 bases and J by 0 bases, with 9 bases between them. CDR3: CASSLVGAVNTEAFF. The CDR3 DNA sequence: TGTGCCAGCAGCTTGGTGGGGGCGGTGAACACTGAAGCTTTCTTT.

The chain combines TRBV7-9 with TRBJ2-2; 11 nucleotides align to TRBD1. Losses at the gene ends were 4 bases for V and 6 bases for J; bases not matched to a gene: 7. Germline-derived CDR1 and CDR2 are SEHNR and FQNEAQ (reference sequence). The CDR3 length is 16 residues. As DNA, the CDR3 is TGTGCCAGCAGCTCTGAAGAGGACAGGGGGCCCGGGGAGCTGTTTTTT. It translates to CASSSEEDRGPGELFF. The whole variable domain, filled in from reference TRBV7-9 and TRBJ2-2, reads DTGVSQNPRHKITKRGQNVTFRCDPISEHNRLYWYRQTLGQGPEFLTYFQNEAQLEKSRLLSDRFSAERPKGSFSTLEIQRTEQGDSAMYLCASSSEEDRGPGELFFGEGSRLTVL.

This clonotype was seen a few times. The chain carries TRBV6-5 and TRBJ1-1; D is unclear. This CDR3 is 13 amino acids long. Trimming pared 0 bases from V and 5 bases from J, leaving 7 bases between. The germline V gene encodes CDR1 MNHEY and CDR2 SVGAGI. CDR3 in amino acids: CASSYSVLTEAFF. Here the CDR3 DNA reads TGTGCCAGCAGTTACTCCGTCTTAACTGAAGCTTTCTTT.

This clonotype has just a few counts. This chain links TRBV28 with TRBJ1-6; weak D call: TRBD1 (5 bases). This CDR3 is 15 amino acids long. V lost 3 bases and J 2 bases, leaving 8 bases between the germline ends. The germline gives CDR1 MDHEN, CDR2 SYDVKM. The CDR3, as DNA: TGTGCCAGCAGTTTCAGACAGACCTATAATTCACCCCTCCACTTT. It is translated as CASSFRQTYNSPLHF.

The chain employs TRBV20-1 and TRBJ2-4, with a tentative D call TRBD2 (5 bases). The CDR3 covers 15 residues. Per germline, CDR1 DFQATT and CDR2 SNEGSKA (reference sequence). V shed 6 bases and J shed 3 bases, with 18 bases lying between them. The CDR3 loop reads CSALDLTRDKNIQYF. The CDR3 DNA reads TGCAGTGCCCTCGACCTCACCCGGGACAAAAACATTCAGTACTTC.

The V and J genes are TRBV9 and TRBJ1-5; D gene uncertain. This CDR3 comprises 15 residues. Deletions cut 3 bases from V and 1 base from J, with 11 bases between. Germline V lookup: CDR1 SGDLS, CDR2 YYNGEE. CDR3 nucleotides: TGTGCCAGCAGCGCCTCGGCTTGGAGCAATCAGCCCCAGCATTTT. It codes for CASSASAWSNQPQHF.

The table lists this clonotype with many counts. The chain combines TRBV12-3 or TRBV12-4 with TRBJ1-2, with 8 bases aligning to TRBD1. The CDR3 length is 14 residues. The V segment lost 5 bases and the J segment 3 bases; nucleotides outside the gene matches: 5. The CDR3 loop reads CASSRTGSDYGYTF. The CDR3, as DNA: TGTGCCAGCAGTCGGACAGGGTCGGACTATGGCTACACCTTC.

This clonotype has a count of ten or more. The chain combines TRBV20-1 with TRBJ1-2; D is possibly TRBD1 (5 bases). The CDR3 extends over 13 amino acids. V dropped 6 bases and J dropped 0 bases, with 11 bases sitting between them. Germline V gene data show CDR1 as DFQATT and CDR2 as SNEGSKA (reference sequence). The CDR3 nucleotides read TGCAGTGCGGCAGGGCACACTAACTATGGCTACACCTTC. This encodes CSAAGHTNYGYTF.

This clonotype was detected ten times or more. V and J are TRBV2 and TRBJ1-5, with a weak D call TRBD1 (5 bases). Germline CDR1 and CDR2: SNHLY and FYNNEI. There are 13 residues in the CDR3. With 6 bases removed from V and 3 bases from J, the gap between germline ends came to 9 bases. The CDR3, as DNA: TGTGCCAGCAGCAGGGACTACAATCAGCCCCAGCATTTT. Translated, it gives CASSRDYNQPQHF. Looking up the rest from reference TRBV2 and TRBJ1-5 gives the full variable domain: EPEVTQTPSHQVTQMGQEVILRCVPISNHLYFYWYRQILGQKVEFLVSFYNNEISEKSEIFDDQFSVERPDGSNFTLKIRSTKLEDSAMYFCASSRDYNQPQHFGDGTRLSIL.

The table lists this clonotype with a few counts. V is TRBV10-3 and J is TRBJ1-5, with D possibly TRBD1 on 5 matching bases. Trimming removed 6 bases at V and 7 bases at J, with 16 bases between. Germline CDR1 ENHRY, CDR2 SYGVKD. This CDR3 is 14 amino acids long. CDR3 loop: CAIRGEGSGQPQHF. For the CDR3, the DNA is TGTGCCATCAGGGGGGAGGGGAGCGGACAGCCCCAGCATTTT.